The 4 T cell receptor beta chains below all came from one sample that was sequenced in a study of preoperative IRX-2 immunotherapy in early breast cancer. Sequencing was performed with immunoSEQ multiplex PCR; in TCRdb, only in-frame clones are kept and a portion is missing. The sample has under 15,000 clones, just over 90% seen once. The treatment is: preoperative locoregional IRX-2 cytokine immunotherapy. This specimen was collected from a patient treated with IRX-2 immunotherapy. The receptor source for this set is a human donor with breast cancer.

The gene calls are TRBV10-3 and TRBJ1-1; D remains ambiguous. In germline, CDR1 is ENHRY, CDR2 SYGVKD. V lost 10 bases and J lost 1, with 16 bases in between. This CDR3 spans 14 amino acids. The CDR3 loop is CASKQLPPNTEAFF. In DNA form, the CDR3 reads TGTGCCAGCAAACAGCTCCCACCGAACACTGAAGCTTTCTTT.

The chain combines TRBV5-6 with TRBJ1-2; D remains unclear. CDR3 length: 16 residues. The V gene lost 4 bases and the J gene lost 2 bases, with 18 bases spanning the gap. Germline CDR1 is SGHDT and CDR2 is YYEEEE. The CDR3 DNA reads as TGTGCCAGCAGCCGGGGTAGAACGCGGGCCAACTATGGCTACACCTTC. This translates into CASSRGRTRANYGYTF.

J is TRBJ1-1 and V is TRBV9, with 8 bases lining up with TRBD1. CDR1 SGDLS and CDR2 YYNGEE come from the germline V gene. With V trimmed by 4 bases and J by 5 bases, 4 bases remained unmatched. The CDR3 has 13 amino acids. CDR3 amino acids: CASSQGAKTEAFF. In DNA form, the CDR3 reads TGTGCCAGCAGCCAGGGGGCGAAAACTGAAGCTTTCTTT.

The rearrangement links TRBV28 to TRBJ2-1; 9 nucleotides match TRBD1. The CDR3 is 15 amino acids. Germline V gene data show CDR1 as MDHEN and CDR2 as SYDVKM. The ends lost 0 bases at V and 6 bases at J; junction bases unmatched: 3. The CDR3 region is CASSLWTGGGNEQFF. CDR3 DNA sequence: TGTGCCAGCAGTTTATGGACAGGGGGAGGCAATGAGCAGTTCTTC.